This record concerns one TCR beta chain sequence. This record belongs to a study of T cell changes during pregnancy in multiple sclerosis. Trimming removed 4 bases from V and 0 bases from J; junction bases left unmatched: 0. Germline-derived CDR1 and CDR2 are SNHLY and FYNNEI. The CDR3 has 17 amino acids. Only in-frame clones appear in the TCRdb table, and some are missing; sequencing was by immunoSEQ multiplex PCR. The data show 100,000 or so clones, with around 94% seen just once and under 1.5% held by the top ten. The gene calls are TRBV2 and TRBJ2-6, with 13 bases aligning to TRBD2. The specimen comprised peripheral blood, sampled in the second trimester of pregnancy. The source of this sequence is a female donor with multiple sclerosis, enrolled in a pregnancy study. The CDR3 spells CASSGTSGSSGANVLTF. The CDR3 DNA reads TGTGCCAGCAGTGGGACTAGCGGGAGCTCTGGGGCCAACGTCCTGACTTTC.